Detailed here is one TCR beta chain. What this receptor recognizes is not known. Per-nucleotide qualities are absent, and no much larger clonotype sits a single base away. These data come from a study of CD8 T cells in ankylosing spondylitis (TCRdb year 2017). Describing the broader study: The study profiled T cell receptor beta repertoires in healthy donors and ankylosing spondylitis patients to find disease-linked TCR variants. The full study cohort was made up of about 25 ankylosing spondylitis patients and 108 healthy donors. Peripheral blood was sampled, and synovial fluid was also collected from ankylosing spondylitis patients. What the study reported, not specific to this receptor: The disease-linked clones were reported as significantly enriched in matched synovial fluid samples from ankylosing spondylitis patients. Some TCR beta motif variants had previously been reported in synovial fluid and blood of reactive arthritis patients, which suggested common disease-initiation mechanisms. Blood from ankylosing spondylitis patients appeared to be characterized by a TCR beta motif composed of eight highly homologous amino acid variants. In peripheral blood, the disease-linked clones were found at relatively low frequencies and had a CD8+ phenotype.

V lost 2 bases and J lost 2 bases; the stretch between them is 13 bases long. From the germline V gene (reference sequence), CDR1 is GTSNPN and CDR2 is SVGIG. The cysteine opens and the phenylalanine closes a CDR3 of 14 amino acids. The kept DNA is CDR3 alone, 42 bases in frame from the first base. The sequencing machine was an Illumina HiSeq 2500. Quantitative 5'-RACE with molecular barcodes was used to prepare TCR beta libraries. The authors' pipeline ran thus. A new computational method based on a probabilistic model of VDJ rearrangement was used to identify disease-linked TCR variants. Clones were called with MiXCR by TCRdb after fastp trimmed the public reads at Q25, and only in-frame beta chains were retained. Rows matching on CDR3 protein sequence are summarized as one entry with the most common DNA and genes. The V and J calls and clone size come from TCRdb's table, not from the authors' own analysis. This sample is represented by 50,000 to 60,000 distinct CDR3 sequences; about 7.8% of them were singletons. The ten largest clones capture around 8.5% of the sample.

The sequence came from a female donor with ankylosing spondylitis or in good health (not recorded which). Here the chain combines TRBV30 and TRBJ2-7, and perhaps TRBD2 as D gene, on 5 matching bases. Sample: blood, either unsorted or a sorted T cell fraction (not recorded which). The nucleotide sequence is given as TGTGCCTGGAGTCTTTACGACGGGACCTACGAGCAGTACTTC. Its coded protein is CAWSLYDGTYEQYF.